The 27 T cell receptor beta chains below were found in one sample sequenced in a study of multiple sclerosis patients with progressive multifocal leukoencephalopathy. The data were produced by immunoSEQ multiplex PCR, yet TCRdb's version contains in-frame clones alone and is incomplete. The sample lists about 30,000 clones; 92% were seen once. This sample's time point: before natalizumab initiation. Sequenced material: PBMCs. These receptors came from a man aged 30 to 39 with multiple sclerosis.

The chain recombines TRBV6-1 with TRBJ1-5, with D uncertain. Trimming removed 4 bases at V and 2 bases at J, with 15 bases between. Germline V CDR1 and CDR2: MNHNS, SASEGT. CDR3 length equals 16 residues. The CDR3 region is CASSADHSGGNQPQHF. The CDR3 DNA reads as TGTGCCAGCAGTGCCGACCACTCGGGAGGCAATCAGCCCCAGCATTTT.

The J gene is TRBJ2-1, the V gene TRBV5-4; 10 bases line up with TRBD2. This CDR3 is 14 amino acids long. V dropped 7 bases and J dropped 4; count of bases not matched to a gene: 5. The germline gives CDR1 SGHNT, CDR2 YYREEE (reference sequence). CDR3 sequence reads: CASGSSGSYNEQFF. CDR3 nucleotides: TGTGCCAGCGGATCTAGCGGGAGTTACAATGAGCAGTTCTTC.

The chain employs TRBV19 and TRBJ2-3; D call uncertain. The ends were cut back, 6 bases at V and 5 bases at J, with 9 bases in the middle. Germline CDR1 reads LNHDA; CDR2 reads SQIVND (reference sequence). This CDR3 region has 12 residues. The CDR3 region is CASREGLDTQYF. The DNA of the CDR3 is TGTGCCAGTAGGGAAGGGTTAGATACGCAGTATTTT.

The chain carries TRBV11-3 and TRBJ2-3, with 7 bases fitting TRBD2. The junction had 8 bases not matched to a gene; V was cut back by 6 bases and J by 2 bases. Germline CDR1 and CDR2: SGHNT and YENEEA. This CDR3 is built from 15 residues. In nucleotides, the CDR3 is TGTGCCAGCAGTTCAATAGCGGGCGCCACAGATACGCAGTATTTT. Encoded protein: CASSSIAGATDTQYF.

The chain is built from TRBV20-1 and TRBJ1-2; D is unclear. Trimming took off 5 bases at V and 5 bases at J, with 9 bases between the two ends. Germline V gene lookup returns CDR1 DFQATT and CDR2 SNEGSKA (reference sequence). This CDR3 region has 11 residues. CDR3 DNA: TGCAGTGCTCCTGTGTGGTATGGCTACACCTTC. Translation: CSAPVWYGYTF.

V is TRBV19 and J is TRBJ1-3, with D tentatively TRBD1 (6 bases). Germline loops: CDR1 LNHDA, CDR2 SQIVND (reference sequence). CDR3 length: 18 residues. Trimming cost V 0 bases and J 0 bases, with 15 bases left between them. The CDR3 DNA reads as TGTGCCAGTAGTATAGATCGGGTCAGGGGCCGCTCTGGAAACACCATATATTTT. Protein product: CASSIDRVRGRSGNTIYF.

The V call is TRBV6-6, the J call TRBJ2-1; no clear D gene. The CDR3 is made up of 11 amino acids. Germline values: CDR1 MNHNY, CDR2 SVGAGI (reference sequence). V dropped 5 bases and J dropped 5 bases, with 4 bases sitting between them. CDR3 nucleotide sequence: TGTGCCAGCAGTGCCCACAATGAGCAGTTCTTC. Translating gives CASSAHNEQFF.

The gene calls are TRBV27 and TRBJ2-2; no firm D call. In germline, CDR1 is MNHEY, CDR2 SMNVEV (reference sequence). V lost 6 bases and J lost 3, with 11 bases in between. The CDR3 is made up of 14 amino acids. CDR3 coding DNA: TGTGCCAGCAGCCCCCCCCCGTACACCGGGGAGCTGTTTTTT. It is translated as CASSPPPYTGELFF.

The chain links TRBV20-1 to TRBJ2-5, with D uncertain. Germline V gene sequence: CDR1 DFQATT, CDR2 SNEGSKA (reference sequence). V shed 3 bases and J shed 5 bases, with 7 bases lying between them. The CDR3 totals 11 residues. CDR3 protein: CSARFSETQYF. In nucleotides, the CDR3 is TGCAGTGCTAGGTTTTCGGAGACCCAGTACTTC.

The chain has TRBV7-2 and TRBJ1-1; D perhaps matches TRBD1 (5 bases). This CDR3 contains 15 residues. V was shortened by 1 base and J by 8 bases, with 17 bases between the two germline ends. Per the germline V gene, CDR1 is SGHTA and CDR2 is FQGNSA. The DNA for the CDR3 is TGTGCCAGCAGCTTAGATGGGAATCAGGGACGCGAAGCTTTCTTT. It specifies CASSLDGNQGREAFF.

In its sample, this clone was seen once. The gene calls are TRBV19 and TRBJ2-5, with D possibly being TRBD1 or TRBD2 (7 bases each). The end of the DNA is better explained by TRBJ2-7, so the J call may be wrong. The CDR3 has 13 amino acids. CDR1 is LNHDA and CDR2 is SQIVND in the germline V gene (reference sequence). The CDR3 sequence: CATSRDREGEQYF. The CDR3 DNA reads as TGTGCCACCTCTCGAGACAGGGAGGGCGAGCAGTACTTC.

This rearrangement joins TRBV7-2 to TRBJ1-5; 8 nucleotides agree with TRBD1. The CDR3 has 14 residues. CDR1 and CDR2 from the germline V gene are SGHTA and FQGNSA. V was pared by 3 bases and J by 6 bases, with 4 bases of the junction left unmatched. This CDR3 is CASSFDRGGQPQHF. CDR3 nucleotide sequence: TGTGCCAGCAGCTTTGACAGGGGAGGTCAGCCCCAGCATTTT.

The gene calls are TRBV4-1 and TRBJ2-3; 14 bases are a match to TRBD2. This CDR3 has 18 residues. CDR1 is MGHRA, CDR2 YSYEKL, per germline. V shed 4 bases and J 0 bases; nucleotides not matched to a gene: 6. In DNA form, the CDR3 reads TGCGCCAGCAGCCGCGGACTAGCGGGAGGAACTAGCACAGATACGCAGTATTTT. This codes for CASSRGLAGGTSTDTQYF.

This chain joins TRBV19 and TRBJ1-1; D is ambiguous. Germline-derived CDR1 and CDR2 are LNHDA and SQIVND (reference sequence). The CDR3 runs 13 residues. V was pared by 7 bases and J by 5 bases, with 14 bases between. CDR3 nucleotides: TGTGCCAGTACCACCCTGTTAAAGACTGAAGCTTTCTTT. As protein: CASTTLLKTEAFF.

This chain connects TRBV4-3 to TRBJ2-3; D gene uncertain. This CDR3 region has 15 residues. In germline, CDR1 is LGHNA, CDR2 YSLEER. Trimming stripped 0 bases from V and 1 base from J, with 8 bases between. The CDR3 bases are TGCGCCAGCAGCCAAGAGAACACTCGCACAGATACGCAGTATTTT. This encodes CASSQENTRTDTQYF.

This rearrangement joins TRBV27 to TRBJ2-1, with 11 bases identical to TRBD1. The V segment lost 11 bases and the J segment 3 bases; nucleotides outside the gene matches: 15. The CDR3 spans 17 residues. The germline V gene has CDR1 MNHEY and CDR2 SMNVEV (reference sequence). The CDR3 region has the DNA TGTGCCGTTTCCGGGACAGGGGGTTCGGTCGACTACAATGAGCAGTTCTTC. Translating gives CAVSGTGGSVDYNEQFF.

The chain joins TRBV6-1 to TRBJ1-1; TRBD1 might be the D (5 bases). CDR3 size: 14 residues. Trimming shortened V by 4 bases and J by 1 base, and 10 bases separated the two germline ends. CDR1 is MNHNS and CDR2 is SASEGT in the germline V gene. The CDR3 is CASSGGGQNTEAFF. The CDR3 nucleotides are TGTGCCAGCAGTGGAGGCGGACAGAACACTGAAGCTTTCTTT.

For the CDR3, the DNA is TGTGCCAGCAGTCCGTCTAGCGGGAGCTCCTACAATGAGCAGTTCTTC. This translates into CASSPSSGSSYNEQFF. V usage is TRBV27 and J usage is TRBJ2-1; 10 bases are shared with TRBD2. Germline CDR1 reads MNHEY; CDR2 reads SMNVEV (reference sequence). The V and J ends lost 5 bases and 0 bases, in that order; junction bases with no gene match: 4. The CDR3 length is 16 residues.

The CDR3, as DNA: TGTGCCGGGGGATTAGGTTCAGTGCAGATGGCCACTGAAGCTTTCTTT. Encoded protein: CAGGLGSVQMATEAFF. J is TRBJ1-1 and V is TRBV21-1. TRBV21-1 is marked as a pseudogene. The CDR3 totals 16 residues.

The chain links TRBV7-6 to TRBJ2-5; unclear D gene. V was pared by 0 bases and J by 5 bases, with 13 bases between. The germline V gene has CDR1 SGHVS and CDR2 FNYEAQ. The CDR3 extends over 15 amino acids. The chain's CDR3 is CASSLAKGIGETQYF. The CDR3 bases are TGTGCCAGCAGCTTAGCGAAAGGGATTGGGGAGACCCAGTACTTC.

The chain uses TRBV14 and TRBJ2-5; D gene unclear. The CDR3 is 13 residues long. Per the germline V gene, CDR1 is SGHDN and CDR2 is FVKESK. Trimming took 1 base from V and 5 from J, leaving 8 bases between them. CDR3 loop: CASSQGIGETQYF. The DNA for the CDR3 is TGTGCCAGCAGCCAAGGTATAGGCGAGACCCAGTACTTC.

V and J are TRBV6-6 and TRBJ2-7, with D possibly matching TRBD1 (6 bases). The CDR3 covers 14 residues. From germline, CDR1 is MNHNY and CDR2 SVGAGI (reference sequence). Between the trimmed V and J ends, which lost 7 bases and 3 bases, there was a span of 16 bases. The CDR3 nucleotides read TGTGCCAGCAACCCCCGGGACAACAACTACGAGCAGTACTTC. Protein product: CASNPRDNNYEQYF.

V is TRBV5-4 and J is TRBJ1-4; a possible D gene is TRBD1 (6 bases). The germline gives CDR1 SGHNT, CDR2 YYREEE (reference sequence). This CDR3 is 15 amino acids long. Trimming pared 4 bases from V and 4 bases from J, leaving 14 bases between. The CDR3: CASSRSSRGNEKLFF. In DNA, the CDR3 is TGTGCCAGCAGCCGATCCTCCAGGGGTAATGAAAAACTGTTTTTT.

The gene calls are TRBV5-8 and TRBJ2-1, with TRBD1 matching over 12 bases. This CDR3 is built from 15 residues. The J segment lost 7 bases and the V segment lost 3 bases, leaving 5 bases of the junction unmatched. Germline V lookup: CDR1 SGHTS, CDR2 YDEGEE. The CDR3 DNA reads TGTGCCAGCAGCTCCGGGACAGGGGGCCAGAATGAGCAGTTCTTC. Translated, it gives CASSSGTGGQNEQFF.

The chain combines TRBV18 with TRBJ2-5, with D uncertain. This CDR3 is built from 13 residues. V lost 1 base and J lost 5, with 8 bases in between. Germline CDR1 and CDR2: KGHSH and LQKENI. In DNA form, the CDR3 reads TGTGCCAGCTCACCACGGGCGGTTGAGACCCAGTACTTC. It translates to CASSPRAVETQYF.

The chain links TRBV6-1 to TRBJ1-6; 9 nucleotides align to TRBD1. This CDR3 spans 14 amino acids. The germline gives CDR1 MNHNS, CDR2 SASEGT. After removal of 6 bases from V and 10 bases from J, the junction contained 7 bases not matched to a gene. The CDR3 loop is CASSGTGLRSPLHF. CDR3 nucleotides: TGTGCCAGCAGCGGGACAGGGTTAAGGTCACCCCTCCACTTT.

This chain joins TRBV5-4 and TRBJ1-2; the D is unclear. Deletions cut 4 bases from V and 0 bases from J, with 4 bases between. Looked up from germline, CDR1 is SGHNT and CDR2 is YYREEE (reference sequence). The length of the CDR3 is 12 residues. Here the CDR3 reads CASSATNYGYTF. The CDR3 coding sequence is TGTGCCAGCAGCGCAACTAACTATGGCTACACCTTC.